The source of this T cell receptor (beta chain) is a study of blood T cell repertoires in COVID-19. TCRdb keeps only in-frame clones here, not all; method: immunoSEQ multiplex PCR. The data show hundreds of thousands of clones, 85% to 90% seen once. In Cohort 3, a recovered donor had either two negative PCRs, clearance, or symptom resolution. Germline assignment: CDR1 SQVTM and CDR2 ANQGSEA. This CDR3 contains 12 residues. V lost 7 bases to trimming and J lost 6 bases; unmatched junction nucleotides: 8. Sequenced: PBMCs or T cells enriched from blood (not recorded which). This chain links TRBV29-1 with TRBJ1-2; the match to TRBD1 covers 7 bases. This TCR derives from a young man who had recovered from COVID-19. As DNA, the CDR3 is TGCAGCGCGTTAACAGGGGACGATGGCTACACCTTC. As protein: CSALTGDDGYTF.